This T cell receptor beta chain comes out of a study of T cell changes during pregnancy in multiple sclerosis. The data were produced by immunoSEQ multiplex PCR, yet TCRdb's version contains in-frame clones alone and is incomplete. This repertoire shows roughly 100,000 clones, roughly nine tenths found once; its top ten account for about 0.88%. As for this clone: The junction shows a germline mismatch at one end, possibly a read error.

The receptor comes from a female donor with multiple sclerosis, enrolled in a pregnancy study. Sequencing was performed on peripheral blood, taken after pregnancy.

CDR3 nucleotide sequence: TGTGCCAGCAGCTCCGGGTCCTATACATCGGATTTT. It translates to CASSSGSYTSDF. The V gene is TRBV7-9, the J gene TRBJ1-3, with unresolved D. The germline CDR1 and CDR2 sequences are SEHNR and FQNEAQ (reference sequence). This CDR3 has 12 residues. Based on the CDR3 plus reference TRBV7-9 and TRBJ1-3, the full variable domain is DTGVSQNPRHKITKRGQNVTFRCDPISEHNRLYWYRQTLGQGPEFLTYFQNEAQLEKSRLLSDRFSAERPKGSFSTLEIQRTEQGDSAMYLCASSSGSYTSDFGEGSWLTVV.